This paragraph reports one T cell receptor (beta chain). Antigen specificity is unknown. This entry belongs to a study of Graves' ophthalmopathy and Graves' hyperthyroidism. Overall study results and limits: Sensitivity reached 60% to 71% and specificity approximately 72% when the model predicted ophthalmopathy progression. With about 86% sensitivity and approximately 80% specificity, a 13-signature model separated ophthalmopathy from stable hyperthyroidism.

This CDR3 has 21 residues. The germline CDR1 and CDR2 sequences are SGHAT and FQNNGV. J gave up 0 bases and V 4 bases, and 19 bases lay outside the gene matches. The authors amplified TCR beta CDR3 regions from RNA transcripts. Amplification began with first-round RT-PCR using HTBI primers, then second-round multiplex PCR was performed. One entry per CDR3 protein results from TCRdb running MiXCR on the multiplex PCR reads. The sample has over a million distinct CDR3 sequences, less than 45% seen once. Sequencing used peripheral blood or thyroid tissue (not recorded which). This chain uses TRBV11-2 with TRBJ2-7; 12 positions agree with TRBD2. This clonotype was sampled from an adult man with Graves' hyperthyroidism. DNA for the CDR3: TGTGCCAGCAGCTCCACAATCAGACTAGCGGGAGTCCCGAACACCTCCTACGAGCAGTACTTC. Translated, it gives CASSSTIRLAGVPNTSYEQYF.